The clone carrying this T cell receptor (beta chain) came up many times. The antigen remains undetermined. The sample belongs to a study of spatial heterogeneity in lung cancer. At the level of the study: The library had UMIs, and each TCR and UMI pair averaged more than ten raw reads.

MiXCR, applied by TCRdb to the 5' RACE reads, yields one record per CDR3 protein. The repertoire holds 18,000 or so distinct CDR3 sequences, with 7% as singletons. Study findings and constraints: Mutation counts in tumors were tracked by counts of expanded intratumoral alpha and beta TCRs. Ubiquitous expanded TCR counts tracked ubiquitous nonsynonymous mutations; regional expanded TCR counts tracked regional nonsynonymous mutations.

Stated time point: sample taken at primary tumor resection. The source material was lung tumor tissue, sampled at surgery. The sequence derives from a female donor with early-stage non-small cell lung cancer.

CDR3 loop: CAISEGSPEEQYF. Written as DNA, the CDR3 is TGTGCCATCAGTGAAGGCAGCCCGGAGGAGCAGTACTTC. The chain is built from TRBV10-3 and TRBJ2-7; D remains ambiguous. V gave up 3 bases and J gave up 7 bases, with 13 bases separating them. The germline V gene has CDR1 ENHRY and CDR2 SYGVKD. The CDR3 is made up of 13 amino acids.